These T cell receptor beta chains were read from a single sample in a study of shared clonotypes between healthy human individuals. Using immunoSEQ multiplex PCR, the repertoire was profiled, and TCRdb retains in-frame clones only, with some absent. The sample has about 2.4 million clones, approximately 94% seen once. Sequenced sample: naive CD4+ T cells sorted from blood. The origin of the receptors is a man aged 18 to 29 in good health. CDR3s include the opening cysteine and the closing phenylalanine or tryptophan. The D gene is left open where the match is weak. Where a row states a size, it is once, few, many or the class of an expanded clone; other rows omit it.

v_gene: TRBV7-2
j_gene: TRBJ1-6
d_gene: TRBD1
abundance: NA
CDR3nt: TGTGCCAGCAGCTTCGGGACAGTTAATTCACCCCTCCACTTT
CDR3aa: CASSFGTVNSPLHF

v_gene: TRBV18
j_gene: TRBJ2-7
d_gene: TRBD2
abundance: NA
CDR3nt: TGTGCCAGCTCCCCGAACGGGGGAGGGAACGAGCAGTACTTC
CDR3aa: CASSPNGGGNEQYF

v_gene: TRBV7-2
j_gene: TRBJ2-5
d_gene: NA
abundance: NA
CDR3nt: TGTGCCAGCCGTCGACCCGGGGGAGCAGAGACCCAGTACTTC
CDR3aa: CASRRPGGAETQYF

v_gene: TRBV4-3
j_gene: TRBJ2-2
d_gene: TRBD1
abundance: NA
CDR3nt: TGCGCCAGCAGTCAAGGGACAGGACAGAACACCGGGGAGCTGTTTTTT
CDR3aa: CASSQGTGQNTGELFF

v_gene: TRBV18
j_gene: TRBJ2-1
d_gene: TRBD2
abundance: NA
CDR3nt: TGTGCCAGCCAGGGACTAGCGGGAACCTACAATGAGCAGTTCTTC
CDR3aa: CASQGLAGTYNEQFF

v_gene: TRBV6-1
j_gene: TRBJ2-1
d_gene: NA
abundance: NA
CDR3nt: TGTGCCAGCAGTGAAACCGGCCAAGGATGGGGAAGTAACAATGAGCAGTTCTTC
CDR3aa: CASSETGQGWGSNNEQFF

v_gene: TRBV7-2
j_gene: TRBJ2-1
d_gene: NA
abundance: NA
CDR3nt: TGTGCCAGCAGCTCACCAAACGACAATGAGCAGTTCTTC
CDR3aa: CASSSPNDNEQFF

v_gene: TRBV19
j_gene: TRBJ2-2
d_gene: TRBD1
abundance: NA
CDR3nt: TGTGCCAGTAGTATAGGGGACAGCGTGTCCACCGGGGAGCTGTTTTTT
CDR3aa: CASSIGDSVSTGELFF

v_gene: TRBV7-2
j_gene: TRBJ2-3
d_gene: NA
abundance: NA
CDR3nt: TGTGCCAGCAGCTTTGCGGGTAGCACAGATACGCAGTATTTT
CDR3aa: CASSFAGSTDTQYF

v_gene: TRBV6-1
j_gene: TRBJ2-5
d_gene: NA
abundance: NA
CDR3nt: TGTGCCAGCAGTGTACAGGGATCCGGAGAGACCCAGTACTTC
CDR3aa: CASSVQGSGETQYF

v_gene: TRBV4-1
j_gene: TRBJ2-1
d_gene: TRBD2
abundance: NA
CDR3nt: TGCGCCAGCAGCCTCGGACTAGCGGGGATCAACAATGAGCAGTTCTTC
CDR3aa: CASSLGLAGINNEQFF

v_gene: TRBV19
j_gene: TRBJ1-1
d_gene: NA
abundance: NA
CDR3nt: TGTGCCAGTAGTATAGCTTCCGCAGCACCCACCCGGGCTTTCTTT
CDR3aa: CASSIASAAPTRAFF

v_gene: TRBV18
j_gene: TRBJ2-4
d_gene: TRBD1
abundance: NA
CDR3nt: TGTGCCAGCTCCCTAGACAGGGGGCACGCCAAAAACATTCAGTACTTC
CDR3aa: CASSLDRGHAKNIQYF

v_gene: TRBV5-1
j_gene: TRBJ2-5
d_gene: TRBD1
abundance: NA
CDR3nt: TGCGCCAGCAGCTTGGGGGCGACAGGGCAGAAAGAGACCCAGTACTTC
CDR3aa: CASSLGATGQKETQYF

v_gene: TRBV5-1
j_gene: TRBJ2-1
d_gene: NA
abundance: NA
CDR3nt: TGCGCCAGCAGCTTGGCCAGCCCCGGCGACCATGAGCAGTTCTTC
CDR3aa: CASSLASPGDHEQFF

v_gene: TRBV7-2
j_gene: TRBJ1-1
d_gene: NA
abundance: NA
CDR3nt: TGTGCCAGCAGCTTAGTGGGCTCCGCGAACACTGAAGCTTTCTTT
CDR3aa: CASSLVGSANTEAFF

v_gene: TRBV29-1
j_gene: TRBJ1-4
d_gene: NA
abundance: once
CDR3nt: TGCACCCCCATGGGGGGGCCGACTAATGAAAAACTGTTTTTT
CDR3aa: CTPMGGPTNEKLFF

v_gene: TRBV19
j_gene: TRBJ1-4
d_gene: TRBD1
abundance: NA
CDR3nt: TGTGCCAGTATCCGGACAGGGGGTCGAGAAAAACTGTTTTTT
CDR3aa: CASIRTGGREKLFF